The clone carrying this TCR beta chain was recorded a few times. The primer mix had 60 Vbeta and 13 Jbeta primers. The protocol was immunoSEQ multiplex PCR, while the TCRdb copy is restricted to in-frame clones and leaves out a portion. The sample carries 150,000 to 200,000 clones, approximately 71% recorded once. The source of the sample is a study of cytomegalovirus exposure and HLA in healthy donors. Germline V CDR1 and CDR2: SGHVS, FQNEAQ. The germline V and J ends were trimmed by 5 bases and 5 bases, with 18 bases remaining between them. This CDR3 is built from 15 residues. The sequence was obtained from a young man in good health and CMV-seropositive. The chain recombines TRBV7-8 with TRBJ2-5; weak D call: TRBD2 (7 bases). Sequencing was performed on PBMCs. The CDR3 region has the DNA TGTGCCAGCAGCCAAGGGGGAGGGGGGAGGGAGACCCAGTACTTC. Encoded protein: CASSQGGGGRETQYF.